These 8 T cell receptor beta chains were all obtained from the same sample, sequenced in a study of blood T cell repertoires in COVID-19. This table comes from immunoSEQ multiplex PCR, and its TCRdb copy is limited to in-frame clones, with some not included. The sample includes around 380,000 clones, around 87% of them seen just once. Sequenced input: PBMCs or T cells enriched from blood (not recorded which). The origin of the receptors is a man in his thirties or forties who had recovered from COVID-19.

This chain uses TRBV3-1 (or the pseudogene TRBV3-2) with TRBJ2-3; 7 bases align to TRBD2. Germline V lookup: CDR1 LGHDT, CDR2 YNNKEL (reference sequence). This CDR3 has 16 residues. The trim removed 4 bases at V and 3 bases at J, leaving 10 bases unmatched. CDR3 in DNA: TGTGCCAGCAGCCGGAATGACTTGGGGGGGACAGATACGCAGTATTTT. This codes for CASSRNDLGGTDTQYF.

In this sample, this clone turned up a few times. This chain uses TRBV6-2 or TRBV6-3 with TRBJ1-5, with TRBD1 matching 8 bases. This CDR3 comprises 15 residues. Germline CDR1 reads MNHEY; CDR2 reads SVGEGT. Trimming removed 4 bases from V and 3 bases from J; junction bases left unmatched: 5. In DNA form, the CDR3 reads TGTGCCAGCAGTTCACACAGGGGGTACAATCAGCCCCAGCATTTT. Its translation is CASSSHRGYNQPQHF.

The chain has TRBV7-2 and TRBJ2-2, with 13 bases lining up with TRBD2. This CDR3 has 16 residues. Unmatched junction bases numbered 2, after V lost 1 base and J lost 6 bases. Germline values: CDR1 SGHTA, CDR2 FQGNSA. The CDR3 region has the DNA TGTGCCAGCAGCTTAGGGGGGACTAGCGGGGCCGGGGAGCTGTTTTTT. It is translated as CASSLGGTSGAGELFF.

The CDR3 loop is CASSSRGNTEAFF. CDR3 sequence (DNA): TGTGCCAGCAGCTCGCGGGGGAACACTGAAGCTTTCTTT. The gene calls are TRBV28 and TRBJ1-1; D is ambiguous. V was cut by 6 bases and J by 1 base, with 9 bases left in between. The germline CDR1 and CDR2 sequences are MDHEN and SYDVKM. CDR3 size: 13 residues. Together with reference TRBV28 and TRBJ1-1, the CDR3 gives the full variable domain: DVKVTQSSRYLVKRTGEKVFLECVQDMDHENMFWYRQDPGLGLRLIYFSYDVKMKEKGDIPEGYSVSREKKERFSLILESASTNQTSMYLCASSSRGNTEAFFGQGTRLTVV.

The chain links TRBV7-9 to TRBJ1-5; possible D gene TRBD1, 6 bases. CDR3 length equals 15 residues. Trimming cost V 1 base and J 3 bases, with 10 bases left between them. CDR1 is SEHNR and CDR2 is FQNEAQ in the germline V gene (reference sequence). In DNA, the CDR3 is TGTGCCAGCAGCTTAGACCAGGGGTTCAATCAGCCCCAGCATTTT. Translated: CASSLDQGFNQPQHF.

The chain carries TRBV18 and TRBJ1-1, with D tentatively TRBD1 (6 bases). V was shortened by 4 bases and J by 1 base, with 19 bases between the two germline ends. There are 17 residues in the CDR3. The germline V gene encodes CDR1 KGHSH and CDR2 LQKENI. The CDR3 region is CASSQNQKGHQNTEAFF. In DNA, the CDR3 is TGTGCCAGCTCACAAAATCAAAAGGGACACCAGAACACTGAAGCTTTCTTT.

This chain uses TRBV9 with TRBJ2-7, with D tentatively TRBD2 (5 bases). This CDR3 is built from 14 residues. Germline CDR1 and CDR2: SGDLS and YYNGEE. V was clipped by 0 bases and J by 0 bases, with 7 bases between them. The CDR3 region has the DNA TGTGCCAGCAGCGTAGGCGGGTTCTCCTACGAGCAGTACTTC. Translated, it gives CASSVGGFSYEQYF.

The V call is TRBV7-3, the J call TRBJ1-6, with TRBD1 as a possible D gene (5 bases). The V gene's germline CDR1 is SGHTA and CDR2 FQGTGA. This CDR3 contains 14 residues. V dropped 2 bases and J dropped 4 bases, with 6 bases sitting between them. Written as DNA, the CDR3 is TGTGCCAGCAGCTTAGGGACTTATAATTCACCCCTCCACTTT. This gives the protein CASSLGTYNSPLHF.